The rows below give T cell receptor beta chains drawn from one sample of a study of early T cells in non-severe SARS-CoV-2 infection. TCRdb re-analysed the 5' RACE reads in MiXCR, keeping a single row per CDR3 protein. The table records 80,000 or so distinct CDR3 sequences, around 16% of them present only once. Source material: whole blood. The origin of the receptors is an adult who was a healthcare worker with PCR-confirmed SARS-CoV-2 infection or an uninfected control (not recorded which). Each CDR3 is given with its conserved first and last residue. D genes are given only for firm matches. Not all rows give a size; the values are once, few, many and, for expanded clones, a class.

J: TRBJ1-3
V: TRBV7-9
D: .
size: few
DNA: TGTGCCAGCAGCTTAGCGAGGCGAGTCTCTGGAAACACCATATATTTT
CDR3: CASSLARRVSGNTIYF

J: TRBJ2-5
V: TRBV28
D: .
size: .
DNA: TGTGCCAGCAGTTTAGTGGGTGAGACCCAGTACTTC
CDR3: CASSLVGETQYF

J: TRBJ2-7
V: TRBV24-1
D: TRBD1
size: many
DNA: TGTGCCACCCGACAAGGTGGACAGGGGCCCTACGAGCAGTACTTC
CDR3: CATRQGGQGPYEQYF

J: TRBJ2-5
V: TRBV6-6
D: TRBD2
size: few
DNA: TGTGCCAGCAGTTACAGCGGGGAGCAAGAGACCCAGTACTTC
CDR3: CASSYSGEQETQYF

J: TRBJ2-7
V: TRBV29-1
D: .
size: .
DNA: TGCAGCGTTGATGAGTCGGGGACGGGCGAGCAGTACTTC
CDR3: CSVDESGTGEQYF

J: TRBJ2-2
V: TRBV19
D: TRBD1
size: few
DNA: TGTGCCAGTAGTATTACAGGGGCCGGGGAGCTGTTTTTT
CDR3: CASSITGAGELFF

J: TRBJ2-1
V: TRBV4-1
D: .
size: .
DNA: TGCGCCAGCAGCCAAGTGGGCCAGGGTAGCGATGAGCAGTTCTTC
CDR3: CASSQVGQGSDEQFF

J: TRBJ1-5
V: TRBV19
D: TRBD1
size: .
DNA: TGTGCCAGTAGTAATAAACCGGGGACAGGGGATCAGCCCCAGCATTTT
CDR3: CASSNKPGTGDQPQHF

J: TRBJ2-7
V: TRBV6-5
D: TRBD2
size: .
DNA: TGTGCCAGCAGTTACTTTGCGGGGGTAAAATACGAGCAGTACTTC
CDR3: CASSYFAGVKYEQYF

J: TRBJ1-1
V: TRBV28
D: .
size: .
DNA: TGTGCCAGCTGGGGAGGGGAAGCTTTCTTT
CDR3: CASWGGEAFF

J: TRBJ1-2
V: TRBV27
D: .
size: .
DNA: TGTGCCAGCAGGAATGAGGGAGCCAGGAGGGGCTACACCTTC
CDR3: CASRNEGARRGYTF

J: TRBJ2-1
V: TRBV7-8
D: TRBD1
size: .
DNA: TGTGCCAGCAGCTCCCCCGGGACAGGTACAAGTGAGCAGTTCTTC
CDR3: CASSSPGTGTSEQFF

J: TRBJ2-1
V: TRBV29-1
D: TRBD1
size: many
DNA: TGCAGCGCGTTACTACAGGGGGCTGCCGTCAATGAGCAGTTCTTC
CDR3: CSALLQGAAVNEQFF

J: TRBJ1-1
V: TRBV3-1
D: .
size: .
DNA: TGTGCCAGCAGCCAGGTCATCTTGAACACTGAAGCTTTCTTT
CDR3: CASSQVILNTEAFF

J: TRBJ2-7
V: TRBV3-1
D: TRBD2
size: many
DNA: TGTGCCAGCAGCCCCGGGACTAGCGGGAGGCTAGGGGAGCAGTACTTC
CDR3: CASSPGTSGRLGEQYF

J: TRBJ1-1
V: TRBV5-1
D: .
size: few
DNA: TGCGCCAGCAGCTCGACAGCCTTGAACACTGAAGCTTTCTTT
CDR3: CASSSTALNTEAFF

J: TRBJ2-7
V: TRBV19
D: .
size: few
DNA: TGTGCCAGTAGTATGGGTCCCGACAGCAAACCCTACGAGCAGTACTTC
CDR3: CASSMGPDSKPYEQYF

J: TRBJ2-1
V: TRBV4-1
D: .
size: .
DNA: TGCGCCAGCAGCCAGGCATTAGAAGGAGCCTACAATGAGCAGTTCTTC
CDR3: CASSQALEGAYNEQFF

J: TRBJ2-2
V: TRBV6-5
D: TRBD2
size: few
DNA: TGTGCCAGCAGTCCCGGACTAGCCGGGGAGCTGTTTTTT
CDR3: CASSPGLAGELFF

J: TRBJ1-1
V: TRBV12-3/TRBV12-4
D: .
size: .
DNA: TGTGCCAGCAGATTGGGTGTACAAACTGAAGCTTTCTTT
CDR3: CASRLGVQTEAFF

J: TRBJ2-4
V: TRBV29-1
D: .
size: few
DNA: TGCAGCGTTTTAGGGTGGGCCAAAAACATTCAGTACTTC
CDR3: CSVLGWAKNIQYF

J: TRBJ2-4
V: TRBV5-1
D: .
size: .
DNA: TGCGCCAGCAGCTTGCTCGCGGGACGGGACGCCGGGGGTGATCAGTACTTC
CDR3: CASSLLAGRDAGGDQYF

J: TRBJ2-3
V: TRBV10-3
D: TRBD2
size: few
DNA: TGTGCCATCTCCCAAGCGGGGCAGGATACGCAGTATTTT
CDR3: CAISQAGQDTQYF

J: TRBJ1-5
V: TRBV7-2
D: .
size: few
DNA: TGTGCCAGCAGCCCCCAGGATGGGGTCCCCAATCAGCCCCAGCATTTT
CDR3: CASSPQDGVPNQPQHF

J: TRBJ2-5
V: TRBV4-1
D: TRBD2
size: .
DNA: TGCGCCAGCAGCCAAGAGACTAGCGGGAGTGGAGAGACCCAGTACTTC
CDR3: CASSQETSGSGETQYF

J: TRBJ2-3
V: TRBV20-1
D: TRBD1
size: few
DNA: TGCAGTGCTACAGGGGGTTTTGATACGCAGTATTTT
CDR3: CSATGGFDTQYF

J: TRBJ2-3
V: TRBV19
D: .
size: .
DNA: TGTGCCAGTAGTACTTCTCCAGGGGGGGGTAGGAATACGCAGTATTTT
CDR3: CASSTSPGGGRNTQYF